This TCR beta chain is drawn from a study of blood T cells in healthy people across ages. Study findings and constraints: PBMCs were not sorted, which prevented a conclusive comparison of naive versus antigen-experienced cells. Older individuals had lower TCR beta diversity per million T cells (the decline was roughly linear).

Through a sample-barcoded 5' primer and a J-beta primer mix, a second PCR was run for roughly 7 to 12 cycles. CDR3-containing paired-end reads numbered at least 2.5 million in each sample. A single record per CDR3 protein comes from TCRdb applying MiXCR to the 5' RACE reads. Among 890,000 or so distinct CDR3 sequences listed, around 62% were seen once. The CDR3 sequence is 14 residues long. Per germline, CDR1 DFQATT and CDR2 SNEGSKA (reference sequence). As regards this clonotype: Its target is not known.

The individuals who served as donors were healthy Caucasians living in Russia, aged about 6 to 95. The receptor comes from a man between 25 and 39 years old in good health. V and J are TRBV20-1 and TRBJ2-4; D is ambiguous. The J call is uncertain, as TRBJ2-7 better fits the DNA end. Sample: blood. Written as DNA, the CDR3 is TGCAGTGCTGATCCTGGGGAAGGCTCCTACGAGCAGTACTTC. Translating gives CSADPGEGSYEQYF.